Following are 13 T cell receptor beta chains from one sample sequenced in a study of T cell repertoires in cytomegalovirus infection. Using its own MiXCR run on the reads, TCRdb lists one record per CDR3 protein. The sample shows roughly 800,000 distinct CDR3 sequences, about 29% of them seen only once. The antigens of these receptors remain unknown. The specimen was cultured CD8+ T cells from PBMCs, collected from culture after CMV antigen stimulation. These receptors were obtained from a human donor in good health (CMV status not recorded). Some clones in this sample may be carry-over from other donors' samples.

This clonotype was picked up a small number of times. The chain carries TRBV6-2 or TRBV6-3 and TRBJ2-7; D possibly uses TRBD1 or TRBD2 (5 bases each). This CDR3 has 14 residues. Germline lookup yields CDR1 MNHEY and CDR2 SVGEGT. The V gene lost 2 bases and the J gene lost 1 base, with 9 bases spanning the gap. CDR3 region: CASSYGGFSYEQYV. The CDR3 DNA is TGTGCCAGCAGTTACGGGGGATTTTCCTACGAGCAGTACGTC.

This clonotype has more than one count but fewer than ten. V and J are TRBV6-2 or TRBV6-3 and TRBJ1-1; tentative D call: TRBD1 (5 bases). CDR1 is MNHEY and CDR2 is SVGEGT in the germline V gene. CDR3 length: 15 amino acids. V lost 6 bases, J lost 5 bases, and 19 bases lay in between. The CDR3 sequence is CASRRPGRTDTEAFF. In DNA form, the CDR3 reads TGTGCCAGCAGGCGCCCAGGGAGAACAGATACTGAAGCTTTCTTT.

This clonotype was seen repeatedly, ten times or more. This chain joins TRBV12-3 or TRBV12-4 and TRBJ1-5; D gene ambiguous. V was clipped by 1 base and J by 1 base, with 8 bases between them. This CDR3 has 15 residues. The CDR3 nucleotides read TGTGCCAGCAGTTTAGACGGGCCCAGCAATCAGCCCCAGCATTTT. Translation gives CASSLDGPSNQPQHF.

V gene TRBV7-9 combines with J gene TRBJ2-5; D ambiguous. CDR3 size: 15 residues. Germline CDR1 reads SEHNR; CDR2 reads FQNEAQ (reference sequence). Trimming shortened V by 5 bases and J by 2 bases, and 15 bases separated the two germline ends. CDR3 protein: CASSHGRNDQETQYF. DNA for the CDR3: TGTGCCAGCAGCCACGGACGGAACGATCAAGAGACCCAGTACTTC.

The V call is TRBV24-1, the J call TRBJ2-1; D gene uncertain. Germline V CDR1 and CDR2: KGHDR, SFDVKD. This CDR3 spans 13 amino acids. Trimming took 4 bases from V and 0 from J, leaving 3 bases between them. The CDR3 sequence: CATSESSYNEQFF. For the CDR3, the DNA is TGTGCCACCAGTGAGAGCTCCTACAATGAGCAGTTCTTC.

This clonotype was counted a few times. The chain links TRBV27 to TRBJ2-4; the D gene is possibly TRBD2 (5 bases). V was shortened by 3 bases and J by 3 bases, with 6 bases between the two germline ends. Looked up from germline, CDR1 is MNHEY and CDR2 is SMNVEV (reference sequence). The CDR3 totals 13 residues. The CDR3, as DNA: TGTGCCAGCAGTTTCGGGGACAAAAACATTCAGTACTTC. Its translation: CASSFGDKNIQYF.

Comment on this clonotype: Mismatch with germline at one junction end may stem from a read error. CDR3 DNA: TGTGCCAGCAGTTACTCAAGGGGAAGCACCGATACGCAGTATTTT. Its protein is CASSYSRGSTDTQYF. The chain uses TRBV6-6 and TRBJ2-3; tentative D call: TRBD1 (5 bases). CDR1 is MNHNY, CDR2 SVGAGI, per germline (reference sequence). This CDR3 region has 15 residues.

Remarks on this clonotype: One end of the junction is discordant with germline, which a read error may explain. The CDR3 sequence is CASSFYLGMNIEAFF. The CDR3 DNA sequence: TGTGCCAGCAGTTTTTATCTGGGGATGAACATTGAAGCTTTCTTT. The chain recombines TRBV12-3 or TRBV12-4 with TRBJ1-1, with unresolved D. The CDR3 runs to 15 residues.

This clonotype was counted only a few times. The rearrangement joins TRBV12-3 or TRBV12-4 to TRBJ2-5; D may be TRBD2 (5 bases). The V and J ends lost 10 bases and 1 base respectively, with 13 bases between them. This CDR3 comprises 13 residues. The CDR3 loop is CATRGLPQETQYF. The CDR3, as DNA: TGTGCCACCCGCGGACTTCCCCAAGAGACCCAGTACTTC.

Many counts were recorded for this clonotype. This rearrangement joins TRBV7-8 to TRBJ1-1; D is undetermined. The CDR3 is made up of 16 amino acids. The germline V and J ends were trimmed by 3 bases and 8 bases, with 22 bases remaining between them. CDR1 and CDR2 (germline): SGHVS, FQNEAQ. The CDR3: CASSFVEGQPLLEAFF. In DNA, the CDR3 is TGTGCCAGCAGCTTTGTAGAAGGGCAGCCCCTTCTAGAAGCTTTCTTT.

This clonotype was picked up many times. This sequence joins TRBV27 and TRBJ2-3; perhaps TRBD1 as D (5 bases). V lost 6 bases and J 1 base, leaving 8 bases between the germline ends. The CDR3 loop spans 13 amino acids. Germline lookup yields CDR1 MNHEY and CDR2 SMNVEV (reference sequence). The CDR3 spells CASSLGGTDTQYF. Written as DNA, the CDR3 is TGTGCCAGCAGCTTAGGGGGCACAGATACGCAGTATTTT.

The V call is TRBV4-1, the J call TRBJ2-1; maybe TRBD2 (5 bases). Trimming removed 0 bases from V and 5 bases from J, with 8 bases in between. The CDR3 covers 14 residues. CDR1 is MGHRA, CDR2 YSYEKL, per germline. The CDR3 is CASSQDVSDNEQFF. CDR3 coding DNA: TGCGCCAGCAGCCAAGATGTTAGCGACAATGAGCAGTTCTTC.

J is TRBJ1-2 and V is TRBV6-8; no reliable D call. V dropped 9 bases and J dropped 3 bases, with 20 bases sitting between them. The germline gives CDR1 MNHGY, CDR2 SAAAGT. This CDR3 contains 15 residues. The CDR3 is CASSEITGGDYGYTF. In DNA, the CDR3 is TGTGCCAGTAGTGAAATAACGGGTGGCGACTATGGCTACACCTTC.